The clone carrying this T cell receptor (beta chain) was counted a few times. Its cognate antigen is unknown. V gave up 3 bases and J gave up 0 bases, with 9 bases separating them. CDR1 MNHNS and CDR2 SASEGT come from the germline V gene. This CDR3 contains 16 residues. Documented time point: week 35, safety follow-up. Each dose of the vaccine consisted of 300 ug of mutant IDH1 20-mer peptide, with topical imiquimod. This entry comes from a study of a mutant IDH1 vaccine in newly diagnosed glioma. Study-level points and caveats: Of all patients, around 94% showed vaccine-induced immune responses.

Clones were sequenced by immunoSEQ multiplex PCR, and TCRdb holds only the in-frame ones, with some missing. Of tens of thousands of clones detected, about 73% appear once; the ten largest clones hold over 4%. The receptor was derived from a man between 45 and 60 years old with glioma. The material sequenced was PBMCs, taken from a glioma patient whose treatment included an IDH1 peptide vaccine. V and J are TRBV6-1 and TRBJ1-6; the D is unclear. Here the CDR3 DNA reads TGTGCCAGCAGTGAGTTCCGTGGCTCCTATAATTCACCCCTCCACTTT. Protein product: CASSEFRGSYNSPLHF.